The present T cell receptor beta chain was sequenced within a study of T cell repertoires in cytomegalovirus infection. Overall study context: Public TCR beta signature analysis indicated the presence of both CMV infection and matching HLA type.

A note on this clonotype: Its antigen is as yet unknown.

In germline, CDR1 is SGHVS, CDR2 FNYEAQ. Trimming took 0 bases from V and 6 from J, leaving 20 bases between them. The CDR3 has 17 residues. MiXCR was run by TCRdb on the reads, yielding one entry per CDR3 protein. The sample records tens of thousands of distinct CDR3 sequences, 15% to 25% being singletons. This rearrangement joins TRBV7-6 to TRBJ1-1, with D perhaps matching TRBD1 (6 bases). Sample: CD8+ T cells from cultured PBMCs, taken from culture after CMV antigen stimulation. The sequence came from a human donor in good health (CMV status not recorded). Some clones in this sample may be carry-over from other donors' samples. CDR3 DNA sequence: TGTGCCAGCAGCTTAGCGTTGCGGCAGGGACGACAGGCTGAAGCTTTCTTT. It is translated as CASSLALRQGRQAEAFF.